This entry features one T cell receptor beta chain sequence. This clonotype was detected only a few times. What this receptor recognizes is not known. No qualities accompany the bases; no much larger clone lies one base away. The data were taken from a study of T cells in Graves' hyperthyroidism and ophthalmopathy (dated by TCRdb to the late 2010s). Looking at the study overall: Peripheral blood samples were taken at initial diagnosis, before any treatment was given. The approximately 100 discovery patients were randomly divided into training and test sets at a 7:3 ratio. Prospective prediction of ophthalmopathy was tested in an independent validation cohort of 18 to 20 hyperthyroidism patients and 17 patients who later progressed to ophthalmopathy. A discovery cohort of fewer than 110 patients, approximately 44 with Graves' ophthalmopathy and roughly 59 with stable Graves' hyperthyroidism, was used to find distinguishing TCR V-J signatures. Following sampling, methimazole starting at 30 mg daily was given to hyperthyroidism patients, and high-dose intravenous methylprednisolone was given to ophthalmopathy patients. The paper reports TCR Vbeta CDR3 sequencing of some 140 peripheral blood samples: approximately 41 ophthalmopathy, under 85 hyperthyroidism and about 17 progressor patients. In addition, the study compared T-cell repertoires in thyroid tissue and in blood from several Graves' hyperthyroidism patients.

Moderately to severely active disease, a Clinical Activity Score of at least 3, a NOSPECS grade of at least 4, and a duration under 3 months were present in ophthalmopathy patients. The study excluded patients with uncontrolled infections, other autoimmune diseases, pregnancy or lactation. Diagnoses were based on clinical symptoms, serum thyroxine and TRAb, thyroid ultrasound and orbital computed tomography. Ficoll-Paque density gradient centrifugation was used to isolate PBMCs from 8.5 to 10 ml of fresh peripheral blood. Total RNA was extracted with Trizol reagent, and quality was checked on an Agilent 2100 Bioanalyzer. The investigation overall reported the following: Blood samples also contained most of the expanded thyroid clonotypes (frequency above 0.001), which suggests that blood repertoires may reflect thyroid immune responses. Sample size was not statistically predetermined, and investigators were not blinded to group allocation. In validation, the model predicted progression to ophthalmopathy with approximately 69% sensitivity and approximately 72% specificity, a median of about six months before onset. A 13 V-J signature model separated ophthalmopathy from stable hyperthyroidism, with around 88% sensitivity and 81.08% specificity in cross-validation and 80%/75% in testing.

Amplification of TCR beta CDR3 regions was carried out from RNA transcripts. A first-round RT-PCR of the TCR CDR3 used the HTBI primer set with the Qiagen OneStep RT-PCR kit. A second multiplex PCR round built the libraries, followed by size selection and purification. Sequencing of the libraries was done on an Illumina HiSeq2000 using paired-end 100 bp reads. The paper's processing steps were these. SOAPnuke was used to process the raw data, throwing out any read that contained adapters or uncalled bases, had a mean Phred below 15, or lacked an exact constant-primer or identifier match. High-quality paired reads were merged with COPE v1.2.5, and unique nucleotide sequences were defined as clonotypes. MiTCR v1.1 was used to align the clonotypes against IMGT TRBV, TRBD and TRBJ reference segments. Analysis was restricted to V-J combinations with a frequency above 0.0001, which covered approximately 99% of repertoires. The TCS score was defined as F50 (clonal expansion) divided by E x V (chaos), with BLOSUM62-based TCRdist calculated between CDR3 peptides within each V-J. Welch's t-statistics and random forest reduced 500 to 650 V-J features to roughly 13, which were used in a naive Bayes classifier (R e1071). Through fastp at Q25 and MiXCR, TCRdb rebuilt clones from the public reads, retaining in-frame beta chains. Every distinct CDR3 protein forms one entry, paired with its most common genes and DNA. The V and J calls follow TCRdb's processing rather than the paper's. Here the sample has 360,000 or so distinct CDR3 sequences; nearly 15% occur a single time. The ten most abundant clones make up roughly a fifth of the sample.

At the junction V is shortened by 10 bases and J by 2 bases; bases outside the gene matches: 16. Spanning cysteine to phenylalanine, the CDR3 consists of 17 amino acids. Just CDR3 DNA is preserved here, 51 bases in frame from base 1. CDR1 PRHDT and CDR2 FYEKMQ were looked up in the germline V gene (reference sequence). The rearranged chain carries TRBV13 and TRBJ2-3, with 9 central nucleotides matching TRBD2. The sequenced sample was blood. The origin of this receptor is an older woman with Graves' ophthalmopathy. The nucleotide sequence reads TGTGCCACCAGTGATTCTCGGACTAGCGCATACACAGATACGCAGTATTTT. Its translation is CATSDSRTSAYTDTQYF. Where the CDR3 stops, the reference TRBV13 and TRBJ2-3 genes take over; the full variable domain is AAGVIQSPRHLIKEKRETATLKCYPIPRHDTVYWYQQGPGQDPQFLISFYEKMQSDKGSIPDRFSAQQFSDYHSELNMSSLELGDSALYFCATSDSRTSAYTDTQYFGPGTRLTVL.